What follows are 28 T cell receptor beta chains derived from one specimen sequenced in a study of spatial heterogeneity in lung cancer. Stated time point: sample taken at primary tumor resection. Via MiXCR, TCRdb re-called the 5' RACE reads, giving one row per CDR3 protein. The sample consists of around 14,000 distinct CDR3 sequences, 3.6% of them appearing once. This material consisted of normal lung tissue next to the tumor, taken at surgery. These receptor sequences come from a male donor with early-stage non-small cell lung cancer.

This clonotype was counted at least ten times. This beta chain is an unintended read in a library built for alpha chains; its size means little. This chain links TRBV27 with TRBJ1-1; the D gene is possibly TRBD1 (5 bases). The V gene's germline CDR1 is MNHEY and CDR2 SMNVEV (reference sequence). The CDR3 consists of 13 residues. V lost 8 bases, J lost 1 base, and 11 bases lay in between. CDR3 in amino acids: CASWLGGNTEAFF. The CDR3 DNA sequence: TGTGCCAGCTGGTTGGGGGGGAACACTGAAGCTTTCTTT.

This clonotype was picked up many times. This beta chain is an unintended read in a library built for alpha chains; its size means little. The CDR3 is CSASLAGTDTQYF. Written as DNA, the CDR3 is TGCAGTGCTAGTCTAGCGGGCACAGATACGCAGTATTTT. The rearrangement joins TRBV20-1 to TRBJ2-3, with TRBD2 matching 7 bases. V shed 3 bases, J shed 1 base, and the junction held 1 base outside the gene matches. There are 13 residues in the CDR3. Germline lookup yields CDR1 DFQATT and CDR2 SNEGSKA (reference sequence).

This clonotype was seen ten or more times. Because the library targeted alpha chains, this beta chain is an off-target read whose size means little. The chain joins TRBV7-2 to TRBJ2-1; TRBD1 or TRBD2 may be the D gene (6 bases each). The germline CDR1 and CDR2 sequences are SGHTA and FQGNSA. CDR3 length: 16 residues. Trimming removed 3 bases from V and 0 bases from J, with 12 bases in between. Here the CDR3 DNA reads TGTGCCAGCAGCTTCAGCCGGGGGCCCTCCTACAATGAGCAGTTCTTC. Amino acid sequence: CASSFSRGPSYNEQFF. Complete variable domain (other parts from reference TRBV7-2 and TRBJ2-1): GAGVSQSPSNKVTEKGKDVELRCDPISGHTALYWYRQSLGQGLEFLIYFQGNSAPDKSGLPSDRFSAERTGGSVSTLTIQRTQQEDSAVYLCASSFSRGPSYNEQFFGPGTRLTVL.

At least ten counts were recorded for this clonotype. The size of this beta chain means little, since it is a stray read in a library made for alpha chains. The gene calls are TRBV12-3 or TRBV12-4 and TRBJ1-1, with D perhaps TRBD1 (6 bases). This CDR3 spans 13 amino acids. Trimming stripped 4 bases from V and 5 bases from J, with 11 bases between. This CDR3 reads CASSSGGRTEAFF. The CDR3 region has the DNA TGTGCCAGCAGTTCCGGGGGGCGGACTGAAGCTTTCTTT.

This clonotype has at least ten counts. This beta chain is an unintended read in a library built for alpha chains; its size means little. The chain joins TRBV13 to TRBJ2-1; maybe TRBD1 (6 bases). CDR3 size: 13 residues. V shed 5 bases and J shed 6 bases, with 11 bases lying between them. Germline V CDR1 and CDR2: PRHDT, FYEKMQ (reference sequence). CDR3 amino acids: CASSRGTANEQFF. CDR3 DNA: TGTGCCAGCAGCAGGGGGACCGCCAATGAGCAGTTCTTC.

This clonotype was picked up many times. In a library made to pick up alpha chains, this beta chain is a stray read with a size that means little. The chain uses TRBV20-1 and TRBJ2-5; perhaps TRBD2 as D (6 bases). CDR3 length: 11 residues. Trimming removed 6 bases at V and 5 bases at J, with 10 bases between. CDR1 and CDR2 from the germline V gene are DFQATT and SNEGSKA (reference sequence). CDR3 protein: CSADGGETQYF. Here the CDR3 DNA reads TGCAGTGCGGACGGAGGGGAGACCCAGTACTTC.

Ten or more counts support this clonotype. Since it is a stray read in a library aimed at alpha chains, this beta chain has a size that is not meaningful. This chain uses TRBV29-1 with TRBJ2-5, with 8 bases aligning to TRBD1. The V gene end was trimmed by 6 bases and the J gene end by 3 bases; junction bases not matched to a gene: 3. Germline loops: CDR1 SQVTM, CDR2 ANQGSEA. This CDR3 has 12 residues. The CDR3 DNA follows: TGCAGCGTAGGACAGGGCGAAGAGACCCAGTACTTC. This encodes CSVGQGEETQYF.

By share, this clonotype counts as large. Within a library made for alpha chains, this beta chain is off target, and its count is uninformative. The rearrangement joins TRBV29-1 to TRBJ2-3; D uncertain. Germline V gene data show CDR1 as SQVTM and CDR2 as ANQGSEA. This CDR3 contains 11 residues. V gave up 6 bases and J gave up 4 bases, with 8 bases separating them. The CDR3 DNA follows: TGCAGCGTGGCAGACCCAGATACGCAGTATTTT. Its translation: CSVADPDTQYF.

This clonotype was observed many times. This beta chain is an off-target read within a library intended for alpha chains, so its frequency means little. This chain links TRBV5-6 with TRBJ2-6; D is perhaps TRBD1 (6 bases). This CDR3 contains 16 residues. The germline V gene encodes CDR1 SGHDT and CDR2 YYEEEE. Trimming stripped 1 base from V and 2 bases from J, with 10 bases between. The CDR3, as DNA: TGTGCCAGCAGCTTGAATCCAGGGGCTGGGGCCAACGTCCTGACTTTC. Amino acids: CASSLNPGAGANVLTF. The entire variable domain, with the rest obtained from reference TRBV5-6 and TRBJ2-6, is as follows: DAGVTQSPTHLIKTRGQQVTLRCSPKSGHDTVSWYQQALGQGPQFIFQYYEEEERQRGNFPDRFSGHQFPNYSSELNVNALLLGDSALYLCASSLNPGAGANVLTFGAGSRLTVL.

This clonotype was recorded at least ten times. This beta chain is an off-target read within a library intended for alpha chains, so its frequency means little. The chain has TRBV9 and TRBJ2-5; 9 nucleotides line up with TRBD2. Unmatched junction bases numbered 5, after V lost 0 bases and J lost 2 bases. The CDR3 contains 16 residues. CDR1 SGDLS and CDR2 YYNGEE come from the germline V gene. The CDR3 region has the DNA TGTGCCAGCAGCGTAGTAGGACTAGCGAGTCAAGAGACCCAGTACTTC. This sequence encodes CASSVVGLASQETQYF.

There are many counts of this clonotype. The size of this beta chain means little, since it is a stray read in a library made for alpha chains. The rearrangement links TRBV2 to TRBJ1-1; D remains ambiguous. V was pared by 2 bases and J by 5 bases, with 9 bases between. This CDR3 is built from 13 residues. CDR1 and CDR2 from the germline V gene are SNHLY and FYNNEI. In DNA, the CDR3 is TGTGCCAGCAGTGAAATGTGGGGAACTGAAGCTTTCTTT. Encoded protein: CASSEMWGTEAFF.

This clonotype was counted at least ten times. This beta chain is off target for a library built for alpha chains, so its abundance means little. The chain is built from TRBV29-1 and TRBJ2-1; TRBD1 matches 7 bases. The germline CDR1 and CDR2 sequences are SQVTM and ANQGSEA. The CDR3 consists of 14 residues. V shed 7 bases and J 4 bases; nucleotides not matched to a gene: 10. DNA of the CDR3: TGCAGCGCCAAGCCGACAGGGATTTACAATGAGCAGTTCTTC. It specifies CSAKPTGIYNEQFF.

This clonotype has at least ten counts. With the library built for alpha chains, this beta chain is off target and its frequency is not meaningful. The CDR3 is CASSLAAGGPLNEQFF. DNA of the CDR3: TGTGCCAGCAGCCTAGCAGCGGGAGGGCCGTTGAATGAGCAGTTCTTC. V usage is TRBV13 and J usage is TRBJ2-1; TRBD2 agrees at 10 bases. Germline loops: CDR1 PRHDT, CDR2 FYEKMQ (reference sequence). CDR3 length: 16 residues. With 5 bases clipped from V and 7 bases from J, the junction kept 11 bases outside the gene matches.

As regards this clonotype: This may come from a read error, since a much larger clone is one base off. Within a library made for alpha chains, this beta chain is off target, and its count is uninformative. The V call is TRBV7-2, the J call TRBJ2-5, with D possibly TRBD2 on 5 matching bases. This CDR3 has 12 amino acids. The germline gives CDR1 SGHTA, CDR2 FQGNSA. Trimming took 4 bases from V and 5 from J, leaving 8 bases between them. CDR3 in amino acids: CASSSGVETQYF. The CDR3 DNA reads TGTGCCAGCAGCTCCGGGGTGGAGACCCAGTACTTC.

This clonotype was recorded at least ten times. This beta chain is an unintended read in a library built for alpha chains; its size means little. This sequence joins TRBV5-1 and TRBJ2-1; possible D gene TRBD2, 6 bases. Trimming removed 0 bases at V and 0 bases at J, with 10 bases between. The CDR3 sequence is 16 residues long. Germline CDR1 SGHRS, CDR2 YFSETQ. The CDR3 DNA sequence: TGCGCCAGCAGCTTGGCGGAGGGGAGCTCCTACAATGAGCAGTTCTTC. It translates to CASSLAEGSSYNEQFF.

This clonotype was recorded at least ten times. The library was prepared for alpha chains; this beta chain is a stray read, so its frequency means little. The rearrangement joins TRBV6-6 to TRBJ1-2; 7 nucleotides align to TRBD1. This CDR3 is 14 amino acids long. V lost 5 bases, J lost 1 base, and 4 bases stayed unmatched. Germline V gene data show CDR1 as MNHNY and CDR2 as SVGAGI (reference sequence). CDR3 in amino acids: CASSNRGYNYGYTF. CDR3 nucleotides: TGTGCCAGCAGTAACAGGGGTTATAACTATGGCTACACCTTC.

This clonotype was counted at least ten times. Found in a library prepared for alpha chains, this beta chain is an off-target read, and its abundance has little meaning. This chain uses TRBV24-1 with TRBJ2-5; possible D gene TRBD1, 6 bases. CDR3 length: 16 residues. CDR1 KGHDR and CDR2 SFDVKD come from the germline V gene. Trimming removed 7 bases from V and 5 bases from J, with 22 bases in between. CDR3 DNA: TGTGCCACCAGCAAGACAGGAACCGACCTAGGGGAGACCCAGTACTTC. Translating gives CATSKTGTDLGETQYF.

This clonotype was picked up many times. Since the library was made to target alpha chains, this beta chain is a stray read and its abundance is not meaningful. The rearrangement links TRBV18 to TRBJ2-5; D possibly corresponds to TRBD2 (5 bases). Trimming pared 9 bases from V and 1 base from J, leaving 30 bases between. The CDR3 loop spans 19 amino acids. CDR1 and CDR2 (germline): KGHSH, LQKENI. DNA of the CDR3: TGTGCCAGTACCCTCTCGGCAGCGGCCCCCGGCGTAGTCCAAGAGACCCAGTACTTC. It is translated as CASTLSAAAPGVVQETQYF.

This clonotype was observed many times. Within a library made for alpha chains, this beta chain is off target, and its count is uninformative. CDR3 in amino acids: CASSLRWPDTQYF. The CDR3 coding sequence is TGTGCCAGCAGCTTAAGATGGCCGGATACGCAGTATTTT. The chain links TRBV7-9 to TRBJ2-3; no clear D gene. The CDR3 runs to 13 residues. Germline assignment: CDR1 SEHNR and CDR2 FQNEAQ (reference sequence). Trimming stripped 2 bases from V and 6 bases from J, with 9 bases between.

The table lists this clonotype with many counts. Found in a library prepared for alpha chains, this beta chain is an off-target read, and its abundance has little meaning. This chain uses TRBV12-3 or TRBV12-4 with TRBJ1-1; 8 nucleotides line up with TRBD1. The CDR3 sequence is 14 residues long. The trim removed 3 bases at V and 4 bases at J, leaving 4 bases unmatched. The CDR3 region is CASSFAGGLTEAFF. The CDR3 DNA reads TGTGCCAGCAGTTTCGCAGGGGGCCTCACTGAAGCTTTCTTT.

This clonotype was recorded at least ten times. This beta chain came through as a stray read in a library set up for alpha chains, and its size says little. The genes are TRBV11-3 and TRBJ2-1, with D perhaps being TRBD1 or TRBD2 (6 bases each). Trimming pared 0 bases from V and 4 bases from J, leaving 16 bases between. Germline assignment: CDR1 SGHNT and CDR2 YENEEA. This CDR3 has 17 residues. Written as DNA, the CDR3 is TGTGCCAGCAGCTTAGATTGGCTTAGGGGGGAGTACAATGAGCAGTTCTTC. The encoded protein is CASSLDWLRGEYNEQFF.

This clonotype was recorded many times. The size of this beta chain means little, since it is a stray read in a library made for alpha chains. The chain uses TRBV7-3 and TRBJ2-3; D remains ambiguous. V lost 4 bases and J 0 bases, leaving 8 bases between the germline ends. The CDR3 runs to 14 residues. Germline CDR1 and CDR2: SGHTA and FQGTGA. In DNA form, the CDR3 reads TGTGCCAGCAGCTCCTCGGTTAGCACAGATACGCAGTATTTT. It translates to CASSSSVSTDTQYF.

This clonotype was counted at least ten times. Little can be read into the size of this beta chain, an off-target read in a library designed for alpha chains. V usage is TRBV28 and J usage is TRBJ1-6; the match to TRBD1 covers 8 bases. J lost 4 bases, V lost 5 bases, and 13 bases had no gene match. The CDR3 extends over 18 amino acids. CDR1 is MDHEN, CDR2 SYDVKM, per germline. The CDR3 region has the DNA TGTGCCAGCAGTCCACAATCCGGACAGGGCCGGTATAATTCACCCCTCCACTTT. Translating gives CASSPQSGQGRYNSPLHF. The full variable domain, completed using reference TRBV28 and TRBJ1-6, is DVKVTQSSRYLVKRTGEKVFLECVQDMDHENMFWYRQDPGLGLRLIYFSYDVKMKEKGDIPEGYSVSREKKERFSLILESASTNQTSMYLCASSPQSGQGRYNSPLHFGNGTRLTVT.

This clonotype was seen ten or more times. This beta chain came through as a stray read in a library set up for alpha chains, and its size says little. V gene TRBV7-2 combines with J gene TRBJ2-5; the match to TRBD2 covers 7 bases. The CDR3 is 14 amino acids. V was pared by 2 bases and J by 2 bases, with 2 bases of the junction left unmatched. Germline V gene data show CDR1 as SGHTA and CDR2 as FQGNSA. The CDR3, as DNA: TGTGCCAGCAGCTTACGCGGGAGTCAAGAGACCCAGTACTTC. This encodes CASSLRGSQETQYF.

At least ten counts were recorded for this clonotype. Within a library made for alpha chains, this beta chain is off target, and its count is uninformative. The chain uses TRBV27 and TRBJ1-2; 7 bases line up with TRBD1. This CDR3 is 14 amino acids long. In germline, CDR1 is MNHEY, CDR2 SMNVEV (reference sequence). J lost 7 bases, V lost 6 bases, and 11 bases had no gene match. For the CDR3, the DNA is TGTGCCAGCAGGACCCCGGCAGGGGGTGGTGGCTACACCTTC. Encoded protein: CASRTPAGGGGYTF.

At least ten counts were recorded for this clonotype. This beta chain is off target for a library built for alpha chains, so its abundance means little. J is TRBJ1-2 and V is TRBV20-1; D might be TRBD1 (6 bases). Germline V lookup: CDR1 DFQATT, CDR2 SNEGSKA (reference sequence). Trimming pared 1 base from V and 4 bases from J, leaving 19 bases between. The CDR3 is made up of 16 amino acids. The CDR3 protein is CSARGRTAAISYGYTF. Written as DNA, the CDR3 is TGCAGTGCTAGAGGGCGGACAGCCGCTATTAGCTATGGCTACACCTTC.

This clonotype has at least ten counts. With the library built for alpha chains, this beta chain is off target and its frequency is not meaningful. This chain joins TRBV6-1 and TRBJ2-5; tentatively, D is TRBD2 (6 bases). This CDR3 is built from 14 residues. From germline, CDR1 is MNHNS and CDR2 SASEGT. V was trimmed by 2 bases and J by 2 bases, leaving 9 bases between them. The CDR3 DNA is TGTGCCAGCAGTGAAACGGCGGGACAAGAGACCCAGTACTTC. This encodes CASSETAGQETQYF.

In this sample, this clonotype turned up many times. This beta chain is an unintended read in a library built for alpha chains; its size means little. V is TRBV9 and J is TRBJ2-1; 7 bases map to TRBD2. V was clipped by 4 bases and J by 0 bases; unmatched bases: 7. The CDR3 covers 16 residues. Looked up from germline, CDR1 is SGDLS and CDR2 is YYNGEE. Written as DNA, the CDR3 is TGTGCCAGCAGCAAAATAGCGGGCCACTCCTACAATGAGCAGTTCTTC. It codes for CASSKIAGHSYNEQFF.